Listed below are T cell receptor beta chains from one sample, sequenced in a study of OX40 agonist ivuxolimab in advanced cancers. Assay used: immunoSEQ multiplex PCR; TCRdb lists only in-frame clones, some missing. The sample consists of some 28,000 clones, 79% of them appearing once. The sample in question was CD4+ or CD8+ T cells sorted from blood, obtained in a trial of the OX40 agonist ivuxolimab. All receptors derive from an adult with an advanced solid tumor such as melanoma, head and neck, liver or kidney cancer. The CDR3 runs from the conserved cysteine through the conserved F or W. D genes are given only for firm matches. The size entry is marked missing in some rows and otherwise reads once, few, many or a size class.

D gene	clone size	V gene	CDR3 length	J gene	CDR3 protein	CDR3 DNA
-	-	TRBV5-1	12	TRBJ1-1	CASSSTDTEAFF	TGCGCCAGCAGCTCAACGGACACTGAAGCTTTCTTT
-	-	TRBV27	14	TRBJ2-7	CASSLSRGGYEQYF	TGTGCCAGCAGTTTATCCAGGGGTGGCTACGAGCAGTACTTC
TRBD1	once	TRBV5-6	13	TRBJ1-2	CASSLRQGDGYTF	TGTGCCAGCAGCTTAAGACAGGGGGACGGCTACACCTTC
TRBD2	few	TRBV29-1	14	TRBJ2-3	CSVEASGSTDTQYF	TGCAGCGTTGAGGCTAGCGGAAGCACAGATACGCAGTATTTT
TRBD1	once	TRBV7-9	17	TRBJ2-2	CASSPPQDRGRAGELFF	TGTGCCAGCAGCCCGCCGCAGGACAGGGGGCGAGCCGGGGAGCTGTTTTTT
-	-	TRBV6-5	14	TRBJ2-6	CASRKASGANVLTF	TGTGCAAGCAGAAAAGCCTCTGGGGCCAACGTCCTGACTTTC
-	few	TRBV18	14	TRBJ1-2	CASSPPTETYGYTF	TGTGCCAGCTCACCACCGACCGAGACCTATGGCTACACCTTC
TRBD1	-	TRBV14	18	TRBJ1-3	CASSHLDRGLVSGNTIYF	TGTGCCAGCAGCCATTTGGACAGGGGGCTCGTCTCTGGAAACACCATATATTTT
TRBD1	-	TRBV29-1	12	TRBJ2-3	CSVVTGSDTQYF	TGCAGCGTTGTGACAGGGTCAGATACGCAGTATTTT
-	-	TRBV2	14	TRBJ1-1	CASSYGLRGTKAFF	TGTGCCAGCAGTTACGGGCTTAGGGGTACTAAAGCTTTCTTT
-	-	TRBV28	12	TRBJ1-4	CASRGSLEKLFF	TGTGCCAGCAGGGGTTCTTTGGAAAAACTGTTTTTT
-	-	TRBV7-9	13	TRBJ2-1	CASSLAGDNEQFF	TGTGCCAGCAGCTTAGCTGGAGACAATGAGCAGTTCTTC
-	-	TRBV5-4	17	TRBJ1-2	CASSLVPSGVVYYGYTF	TGTGCCAGCAGCTTGGTCCCATCTGGGGTCGTTTACTATGGCTACACCTTC
-	-	TRBV10-1	15	TRBJ2-1	CASSEQWGSYNEQFF	TGCGCCAGCAGTGAGCAGTGGGGGTCCTACAATGAGCAGTTCTTC
-	-	TRBV5-4	15	TRBJ2-7	CASSWSGLTTYEQYF	TGTGCCAGCAGCTGGAGCGGCCTAACAACCTACGAGCAGTACTTC
-	-	TRBV30	16	TRBJ1-1	CAWSLGVGLMNTEAFF	TGTGCCTGGAGCCTAGGGGTAGGGTTAATGAACACTGAAGCTTTCTTT
TRBD2	-	TRBV7-9	14	TRBJ2-5	CASGLAGGQETQYF	TGTGCCAGCGGTCTAGCGGGGGGGCAAGAGACCCAGTACTTC
TRBD1	-	TRBV4-2	14	TRBJ2-1	CASSQAQGVNEQFF	TGTGCCAGCAGCCAAGCCCAGGGGGTCAATGAGCAGTTCTTC
TRBD1	-	TRBV6-1	14	TRBJ1-2	CASSETSGGYGYTF	TGTGCCAGCAGTGAAACCTCAGGGGGCTATGGCTACACCTTC
-	-	TRBV5-6	14	TRBJ1-2	CASSPERSNYGYTF	TGTGCCAGCAGCCCAGAGAGATCTAACTATGGCTACACCTTC
-	few	TRBV19	13	TRBJ2-7	CASSALQVYEQYF	TGTGCCAGTAGTGCCCTTCAGGTCTACGAGCAGTACTTC
-	-	TRBV18	15	TRBJ2-1	CASSPSGDLYNEQFF	TGTGCCAGCTCACCCTCGGGGGACCTTTACAATGAGCAGTTCTTC
-	-	TRBV7-9	18	TRBJ2-3	CASSLVFFWGRGTDTQYF	TGTGCCAGCAGCTTAGTCTTTTTCTGGGGCAGGGGCACAGATACGCAGTATTTT
-	-	TRBV7-6	13	TRBJ2-5	CASSNRAQETQYF	TGTGCCAGCAGCAACAGGGCCCAAGAGACCCAGTACTTC
-	-	TRBV19	13	TRBJ1-2	CATRTETNYGYTF	TGTGCCACCCGTACGGAGACGAACTATGGCTACACCTTC
TRBD1	-	TRBV5-1	15	TRBJ2-5	CASSAGTGLLETQYF	TGCGCCAGCAGCGCAGGGACAGGGCTTTTGGAGACCCAGTACTTC
-	few	TRBV7-7	13	TRBJ1-1	CASSLDRSTEAFF	TGTGCCAGCAGCCTAGACAGAAGCACTGAAGCTTTCTTT
TRBD2	-	TRBV28	17	TRBJ2-7	CASMGTWMGLAFYEQYF	TGTGCCAGCATGGGGACGTGGATGGGACTAGCTTTTTACGAGCAGTACTTC
-	-	TRBV5-6	16	TRBJ2-2	CASSLRGNTNTGELFF	TGTGCCAGCAGCTTGAGAGGAAACACGAACACCGGGGAGCTGTTTTTT
-	-	TRBV14	14	TRBJ1-2	CASSQDPLPRTQHF	TGTGCCAGCAGCCAAGATCCCCTCCCGCGGACTCAACACTTC
-	once	TRBV6-5	14	TRBJ1-5	CASSYDRLNQPQHF	TGTGCCAGCAGTTACGACAGGCTTAATCAGCCCCAGCATTTT
TRBD1	-	TRBV7-6	14	TRBJ1-1	CASRKTGFGTEAFF	TGTGCCAGCAGAAAGACAGGGTTCGGCACTGAAGCTTTCTTT
-	once	TRBV11-3	12	TRBJ2-3	CASSTRTDTQYF	TGTGCCAGCAGCACCCGCACAGATACGCAGTATTTT
-	-	TRBV7-2	13	TRBJ1-1	CASSVMRAAEAFF	TGTGCCAGCAGCGTAATGCGCGCGGCTGAAGCTTTCTTT
-	-	TRBV6-5	12	TRBJ2-7	CASSYEGYEQYF	TGTGCCAGCAGTTACGAAGGCTACGAGCAGTACTTC
TRBD2	-	TRBV4-1	16	TRBJ2-4	CASSQGGTSGGNIQYF	TGCGCCAGCAGCCAAGGCGGGACTAGCGGGGGAAACATTCAGTACTTC
-	-	TRBV6-5	13	TRBJ1-5	CASSSDRYQPQHF	TGTGCCAGCAGTTCCGACCGGTATCAGCCCCAGCATTTT
TRBD1	-	TRBV18	14	TRBJ2-1	CASSPGTGEYEQFF	TGTGCCAGCTCACCTGGGACAGGGGAGTATGAGCAGTTCTTC
-	-	TRBV7-9	12	TRBJ1-2	CASSSGLTPGTF	TGTGCCAGCAGCTCCGGACTCACTCCAGGCACCTTC
TRBD1	-	TRBV11-2	15	TRBJ1-6	CASSLRGQYNSPLHF	TGTGCCAGCAGCTTAAGGGGACAGTATAATTCACCCCTCCACTTT
TRBD2	once	TRBV7-2	15	TRBJ2-1	CASSPPGLAGGGQFF	TGTGCCAGCAGCCCACCGGGACTAGCGGGGGGTGGGCAGTTCTTC
-	-	TRBV21-1	15	TRBJ1-1	CASSNQKILGTEAFF	TGTGCCAGCAGCAATCAAAAGATCTTGGGAACTGAAGCTTTCTTT
TRBD1	-	TRBV9	17	TRBJ2-7	CASSPRQTGTGFYEQYF	TGTGCCAGCAGCCCTCGTCAAACCGGGACAGGGTTCTACGAGCAGTACTTC
-	-	TRBV29-1	15	TRBJ2-6	CSVVAGDSGANVLTF	TGCAGCGTTGTGGCCGGGGACTCTGGGGCCAACGTCCTGACTTTC
TRBD1	-	TRBV10-2	17	TRBJ2-3	CASRNYRDRGHRDTQYF	TGCGCCAGCAGGAACTATAGGGACAGGGGGCATAGAGATACGCAGTATTTT
-	-	TRBV29-1	11	TRBJ1-1	CSVCGDTEAFF	TGCAGCGTTTGTGGAGACACTGAAGCTTTCTTT
-	-	TRBV7-3	15	TRBJ1-6	CASSLKGGASSPLHF	TGTGCCAGCAGCTTAAAAGGAGGGGCGAGTTCACCCCTCCACTTT
TRBD1	-	TRBV6-1	14	TRBJ1-1	CASRHRGQNTEAFF	TGTGCCAGCCGTCACAGGGGGCAGAACACTGAAGCTTTCTTT
-	-	TRBV7-2	14	TRBJ2-5	CASSLVFGQETQYF	TGTGCCAGCAGCTTAGTTTTCGGCCAAGAGACCCAGTACTTC
-	-	TRBV19	13	TRBJ2-5	CASSKGGRETQYF	TGTGCCAGTAGTAAAGGGGGAAGAGAGACCCAGTACTTC
-	-	TRBV6-1	17	TRBJ2-7	CASSEAIGGSPWYEQYF	TGTGCCAGCAGTGAAGCCATAGGGGGATCCCCCTGGTACGAGCAGTACTTC